This is a list of T cell receptor beta chains from one sample in a study of cytomegalovirus exposure and HLA in healthy donors. The data were produced by immunoSEQ multiplex PCR, yet TCRdb's version contains in-frame clones alone and is incomplete. This table has some 140,000 clones, 70% to 80% appearing once. The specimen sequenced was PBMCs. These receptors came from a man aged 25-45 years in good health and CMV-seronegative. Both conserved end residues are part of each CDR3. D genes are given only for firm matches. A row's size may be missing; if present it is once, few, many or a size class.

J	V	size	D	DNA	CDR3
TRBJ2-2	TRBV7-3	NA	TRBD1	TGTGCCAGCAGCCCGGGACAGTTCACCGGGGAGCTGTTTTTT	CASSPGQFTGELFF
TRBJ2-6	TRBV5-4	NA	NA	TGTGCCAGCCGGCAGGGGTGGTCATCTGGGGCCAACGTCCTGACTTTC	CASRQGWSSGANVLTF
TRBJ1-4	TRBV7-8	NA	NA	TGTGCCAGCAGCTTAGGGGGAGGGTTTAATGAAAAACTGTTTTTT	CASSLGGGFNEKLFF
TRBJ1-2	TRBV2	NA	TRBD1	TGTGCCAGCAGTGGACAGGGGGAATCCTATGGCTACACCTTC	CASSGQGESYGYTF
TRBJ2-7	TRBV18	NA	NA	TGTGCCAGCTCACCCCGGGACAACTACTACGAGCAGTACTTC	CASSPRDNYYEQYF
TRBJ1-3	TRBV18	NA	NA	TGTGCCAGCTCACCACTAACAGGCTCTGGAAACACCATATATTTT	CASSPLTGSGNTIYF
TRBJ2-6	TRBV2	once	TRBD1	TGTGCCAGTTCGGGACAGGGGGCTGGGGCCAACGTCCTGACTTTC	CASSGQGAGANVLTF
TRBJ2-2	TRBV19	NA	NA	TGTGCCAGTAGTATTAGCGGGAACACCGGGGAGCTGTTTTTT	CASSISGNTGELFF
TRBJ2-2	TRBV28	NA	TRBD1	TGTGCCAGCGCCTCCGGGACAGGGAACACCGGGGAGCTGTTTTTT	CASASGTGNTGELFF
TRBJ2-3	TRBV9	few	TRBD2	TGTGCCAGCAGCGTACCAGCGGGGGGCCTAGATAGTGACGCAGATACGCAGTATTTT	CASSVPAGGLDSDADTQYF
TRBJ1-1	TRBV6-5	few	NA	TGTGCCAGCACTCCCCAGGGGAGGAACACTGAAGCTTTCTTT	CASTPQGRNTEAFF
TRBJ1-6	TRBV5-8	once	NA	TGTGCCAGCAGCTCCGACAGGCCGAATTCACCCCTCCACTTT	CASSSDRPNSPLHF
TRBJ1-2	TRBV2	NA	NA	TGTGCCAGCACCAAACAGGGATCTAACTATGGCTACACCTTC	CASTKQGSNYGYTF
TRBJ1-5	TRBV6-1	NA	NA	TGTGCCAGCAGCGGGGAGGTGAATCAGCCCCAGCATTTT	CASSGEVNQPQHF
TRBJ2-7	TRBV5-1	NA	TRBD2	TGCGCCAGCAGCCCCGGGACTAGCGGGGGCATCAGCTCCTACGAGCAGTACTTC	CASSPGTSGGISSYEQYF
TRBJ1-5	TRBV27	NA	NA	TGTGCCAGCAGTTTATCGCGGCAGAACCATCAGCCCCAGCATTTT	CASSLSRQNHQPQHF
TRBJ2-5	TRBV2	NA	NA	TGTGCCAGCAGTGAAAGTTGGCAGGGGAGGGTGACCCAGTACTTC	CASSESWQGRVTQYF
TRBJ2-4	TRBV28	few	TRBD2	TGTGCCAGCAGCCGAACTAGCGGGGGGGCGACCAAAAACATTCAGTACTTC	CASSRTSGGATKNIQYF
TRBJ2-1	TRBV5-8	NA	TRBD1	TGTGCCAGCAGCTTGGGACAGGGGCCCTACAATGAGCAGTTCTTC	CASSLGQGPYNEQFF
TRBJ2-2	TRBV10-3	NA	NA	TGTGCCATCAGCGACACGGACGGGGTTTGGGAGCTGTTTTTT	CAISDTDGVWELFF
TRBJ2-5	TRBV29-1	NA	TRBD2	TGCAGCGTCGCCTCCGGGGGGCGGGGGGGCCAGACCCAGTACTTC	CSVASGGRGGQTQYF
TRBJ2-3	TRBV29-1	NA	NA	TGCAGCGTTGACCCCGGCAGGGGAAACACAGATACGCAGTATTTT	CSVDPGRGNTDTQYF
TRBJ1-1	TRBV9	NA	NA	TGTGCCAGCAGCGTAGCCGGTAGCAGGGGCACTGAAGCTTTCTTT	CASSVAGSRGTEAFF
TRBJ2-2	TRBV28	once	NA	TGTGCCAGCAGTTTAATTACGGGGGCGGGGGACGCGAACACCGGGGAGCTGTTTTTT	CASSLITGAGDANTGELFF
TRBJ2-2	TRBV25-1	few	TRBD1	TGTGCCAGCAGTGAGGCGGCAGGGGGAACCGGGGAGCTGTTTTTT	CASSEAAGGTGELFF
TRBJ1-5	TRBV6-1	once	NA	TGTGCCAGCAGCGACACCGCCCAGCCCCAGCATTTT	CASSDTAQPQHF
TRBJ1-2	TRBV5-1	NA	TRBD1	TGCGCCAGCAGCTCACAGACAGGGATGGACTATGGCTACACCTTC	CASSSQTGMDYGYTF
TRBJ1-6	TRBV6-5	NA	NA	TGTGCCAGCAGTTACGGGGGGTACAATTCACCCCTCCACTTT	CASSYGGYNSPLHF
TRBJ2-5	TRBV7-9	NA	TRBD1	TGTGCCAGCAGCCAAGGGGGCAGAGAGACCCAGTACTTC	CASSQGGRETQYF
TRBJ1-1	TRBV6-5	NA	NA	TGTGCCAGCAGTTACTTGCCGGGGAACGAGGACACTGAAGCTTTCTTT	CASSYLPGNEDTEAFF